This T cell receptor (beta chain) derives from a study of blood T cell repertoires in COVID-19. At the level of the study: Sample material is recorded as cDNA or gDNA derived from T cells, B-cell-depleted T cells, or PBMCs.

This table comes from immunoSEQ multiplex PCR, and its TCRdb copy is limited to in-frame clones, with some not included. The sample has hundreds of thousands of clones, 75% to 90% seen once. This CDR3 has 11 amino acids. Between the trimmed V and J ends, which lost 5 bases and 8 bases, there was a span of 6 bases. Sequenced material: PBMCs or T cells enriched from blood (not recorded which). V is TRBV12-3 or TRBV12-4 and J is TRBJ2-2, with D hard to call. This TCR was sampled from a woman aged 40 to 49 who had recovered from COVID-19. The CDR3 spells CASSPRGELFF. For the CDR3, the DNA is TGTGCCAGCAGTCCGAGAGGGGAGCTGTTTTTT.